The 25 T cell receptor beta chains reported below all come from one sample, sequenced in a study of T cell responses to AZD1222 COVID-19 vaccine. Clones were sequenced by immunoSEQ multiplex PCR, and TCRdb holds only the in-frame ones, with some missing. The sample lists more than 95,000 clones; 90% were seen once. The sample consisted of peripheral blood, taken on day 0 of AZD1222 vaccination. These TCRs come from an adult in good health.

This clone appeared a few times. The genes are TRBV10-3 and TRBJ1-1, with 11 nucleotides matching TRBD1. Germline loops: CDR1 ENHRY, CDR2 SYGVKD. The V gene end was trimmed by 6 bases and the J gene end by 3 bases; junction bases not matched to a gene: 6. This CDR3 spans 15 amino acids. CDR3 coding DNA: TGTGCCATCAGAGGACAGGGGGCTGGGGACACTGAAGCTTTCTTT. It encodes CAIRGQGAGDTEAFF.

This clone was seen just once. The chain carries TRBV2 and TRBJ1-5; TRBD1 might be the D (5 bases). Germline-derived CDR1 and CDR2 are SNHLY and FYNNEI. This CDR3 has 16 amino acids. The V end was cut by 8 bases, the J end by 4 bases, with 21 bases between. CDR3 residues: CASRLGTPDGNQPQHF. DNA for the CDR3: TGTGCCAGCCGACTTGGGACCCCCGATGGAAATCAGCCCCAGCATTTT.

CDR3 residues: CASSLGRRGYGYTF. The CDR3 DNA sequence: TGTGCCAGCAGCTTAGGGCGCAGGGGGTATGGCTACACCTTC. The J gene is TRBJ1-2, the V gene TRBV7-8, with 7 bases matching TRBD1. This CDR3 is 14 amino acids long. Trimming at V came to 1 base and at J to 5 bases, leaving 4 bases not matched to a gene. The germline V gene has CDR1 SGHVS and CDR2 FQNEAQ.

The rearrangement uses TRBV12-1 and TRBJ1-2; the D call TRBD1 from the table was never checked on the DNA. TRBV12-1 is tagged as a pseudogene. The CDR3 loop spans 18 amino acids. The CDR3 is CASSFRDRGPPILYGYTF. The CDR3 DNA reads as TGTGCCAGCAGCTTTCGGGACAGGGGGCCACCCATCCTATATGGCTACACCTTC.

The chain is built from TRBV5-5 and TRBJ1-6; 7 bases align to TRBD1. Germline CDR1 is SGHKS and CDR2 is YYEKEE (reference sequence). Trimming at V came to 4 bases and at J to 6 bases, leaving 13 bases not matched to a gene. This CDR3 contains 17 residues. The chain's CDR3 is CASSREGGQFRNSPLHF. The DNA of the CDR3 is TGTGCCAGCAGCCGTGAAGGGGGCCAATTTCGTAATTCACCCCTCCACTTT. Variable domain in full (rest from reference TRBV5-5 and TRBJ1-6): DAGVTQSPTHLIKTRGQQVTLRCSPISGHKSVSWYQQVLGQGPQFIFQYYEKEERGRGNFPDRFSARQFPNYSSELNVNALLLGDSALYLCASSREGGQFRNSPLHFGNGTRLTVT.

The chain is built from TRBV29-1 and TRBJ1-1, with D perhaps matching TRBD1 (5 bases). The germline V and J ends were trimmed by 7 bases and 11 bases, with 14 bases remaining between them. Germline CDR1 SQVTM, CDR2 ANQGSEA. This CDR3 comprises 10 residues. CDR3 bases: TGCAGCGCCACGGGGGAAAGGGCTTTCTTT. It is translated as CSATGERAFF.

This clone appeared a single time. The chain employs TRBV11-2 and TRBJ2-5; 9 positions match TRBD1. The CDR3 contains 15 residues. Germline trimming cut 6 bases from V and 1 base from J; bases unmatched to any gene: 6. The V gene's germline CDR1 is SGHAT and CDR2 FQNNGV. The CDR3 loop reads CASRTGQGGQETQYF. In DNA form, the CDR3 reads TGTGCCAGCAGAACGGGACAGGGCGGCCAAGAGACCCAGTACTTC.

The J gene is TRBJ2-7, the V gene TRBV7-2; the match to TRBD2 covers 16 bases. From germline, CDR1 is SGHTA and CDR2 FQGNSA. This CDR3 region has 18 residues. Trimming cost V 6 bases and J 4 bases; bases outside gene matches: 12. In DNA, the CDR3 is TGTGCCAGCAGTTCCCTGGGGACTAGCGGGAGGGCGTTGTACGAGCAGTACTTC. It specifies CASSSLGTSGRALYEQYF.

CDR3 amino acids: CASSVDSLGETQYF. CDR3 in DNA: TGTGCCAGCAGCGTAGACTCGTTGGGAGAGACCCAGTACTTC. The chain uses TRBV9 and TRBJ2-5; D call uncertain. Germline V gives CDR1 SGDLS, CDR2 YYNGEE. This CDR3 spans 14 amino acids. V gave up 0 bases and J gave up 4 bases, with 10 bases separating them. Looking up the rest from reference TRBV9 and TRBJ2-5 gives the full variable domain: DSGVTQTPKHLITATGQRVTLRCSPRSGDLSVYWYQQSLDQGLQFLIQYYNGEERAKGNILERFSAQQFPDLHSELNLSSLELGDSALYFCASSVDSLGETQYFGPGTRLLVL.

The rearrangement joins TRBV7-9 to TRBJ1-5, with D possibly matching TRBD1 (6 bases). V lost 6 bases and J lost 7, with 16 bases in between. Germline assignment: CDR1 SEHNR and CDR2 FQNEAQ (reference sequence). CDR3 length: 14 residues. This CDR3 reads CASSPGTSGQPQHF. In DNA form, the CDR3 reads TGTGCCAGCAGTCCCGGGACAAGTGGCCAGCCCCAGCATTTT. Together with reference TRBV7-9 and TRBJ1-5, the CDR3 gives the full variable domain: DTGVSQNPRHKITKRGQNVTFRCDPISEHNRLYWYRQTLGQGPEFLTYFQNEAQLEKSRLLSDRFSAERPKGSFSTLEIQRTEQGDSAMYLCASSPGTSGQPQHFGDGTRLSIL.

This clone was seen only once. The gene calls are TRBV5-1 and TRBJ1-5; D gene unclear. Germline V gene lookup returns CDR1 SGHRS and CDR2 YFSETQ. The CDR3 has 14 amino acids. The V and J ends lost 0 bases and 3 bases respectively, with 7 bases between them. The chain's CDR3 is CASSLDTDNQPQHF. The CDR3, as DNA: TGCGCCAGCAGCTTGGACACCGACAATCAGCCCCAGCATTTT.

J is TRBJ2-7 and V is TRBV6-1; TRBD2 matches 10 bases. V lost 3 bases, J lost 4 bases, and 9 bases stayed unmatched. The CDR3 runs to 16 residues. Germline CDR1 is MNHNS and CDR2 is SASEGT. CDR3 protein: CASSDPLPSGRYEQYF. The CDR3 DNA reads TGTGCCAGCAGTGATCCCCTCCCTAGCGGGAGATACGAGCAGTACTTC.

V gene TRBV6-5 combines with J gene TRBJ2-3; tentative D call: TRBD2 (6 bases). From germline, CDR1 is MNHEY and CDR2 SVGAGI. The CDR3 runs to 15 residues. V was cut by 7 bases and J by 1 base, with 15 bases left in between. The chain's CDR3 is CASIPAGGGTDTQYF. The DNA of the CDR3 is TGTGCCAGCATCCCGGCCGGGGGAGGCACAGATACGCAGTATTTT.

This chain joins TRBV29-1 and TRBJ2-7; tentative D call: TRBD1 (6 bases). The V end lost 5 bases, the J end lost 7 bases, and 24 bases lay between the germline ends. CDR1 and CDR2 (germline): SQVTM, ANQGSEA. The CDR3 is 15 residues long. In nucleotides, the CDR3 is TGCAGCGTTCACCCGACAGGACAAGGGTCGGGTGAGCAGTACTTC. This translates into CSVHPTGQGSGEQYF.

The chain links TRBV18 to TRBJ1-1, with a tentative D call TRBD1 (5 bases). CDR1 is KGHSH, CDR2 LQKENI, per germline. This CDR3 region has 15 residues. Trimming cost V 5 bases and J 2 bases, with 15 bases left between them. As DNA, the CDR3 is TGTGCCAGCTCAACTAAGACAGACTTTAACACTGAAGCTTTCTTT. This gives the protein CASSTKTDFNTEAFF.

The chain has TRBV6-1 and TRBJ1-2, with unresolved D. CDR3 length equals 16 residues. Germline V gene data show CDR1 as MNHNS and CDR2 as SASEGT. The V end was cut by 0 bases, the J end by 0 bases, with 11 bases between. CDR3 region: CASSEASADSNYGYTF. In nucleotides, the CDR3 is TGTGCCAGCAGTGAAGCGTCGGCAGACTCTAACTATGGCTACACCTTC.

This clone occurred once. V and J are TRBV19 and TRBJ2-7, with TRBD1 identical over 10 bases. The V gene's germline CDR1 is LNHDA and CDR2 SQIVND (reference sequence). The length of the CDR3 is 14 residues. Losses at the gene ends were 6 bases for V and 4 bases for J; bases not matched to a gene: 6. CDR3 nucleotide sequence: TGTGCCAGTAGCACCGACAGGGGGCTTTACGAGCAGTACTTC. The encoded protein is CASSTDRGLYEQYF.

This chain joins TRBV29-1 and TRBJ1-2; D ambiguous. CDR3 length equals 12 residues. Deletions cut 7 bases from V and 2 bases from J, with 11 bases between. Germline V gene data show CDR1 as SQVTM and CDR2 as ANQGSEA. The CDR3, as DNA: TGCAGCGATACGGACGGGAACTATGGCTACACCTTC. Encoded protein: CSDTDGNYGYTF. The variable domain in full, completed from reference TRBV29-1 and TRBJ1-2, reads SAVISQKPSRDICQRGTSLTIQCQVDSQVTMMFWYRQQPGQSLTLIATANQGSEATYESGFVIDKFPISRPNLTFSTLTVSNMSPEDSSIYLCSDTDGNYGYTFGSGTRLTVV.

This CDR3 is CSVAGARNTGELFF. For the CDR3, the DNA is TGCAGCGTTGCTGGGGCGAGGAACACCGGGGAGCTGTTTTTT. This rearrangement joins TRBV29-1 to TRBJ2-2; possibly TRBD1 for D (5 bases). V gave up 4 bases and J gave up 1 base, with 10 bases separating them. CDR1 SQVTM and CDR2 ANQGSEA come from the germline V gene. CDR3 length: 14 amino acids.

The chain couples TRBV5-1 to TRBJ2-5; D is ambiguous. The CDR3 runs 12 residues. CDR1 is SGHRS and CDR2 is YFSETQ in the germline V gene. Trimming cost V 1 base and J 4 bases, with 5 bases left between them. CDR3 DNA: TGCGCCAGCAGCTTGTCAGGAGAGACCCAGTACTTC. Protein product: CASSLSGETQYF.

V and J are TRBV5-1 and TRBJ2-3, with TRBD1 matching 9 bases. Per germline, CDR1 SGHRS and CDR2 YFSETQ. Trimming at V came to 4 bases and at J to 2 bases, leaving 8 bases not matched to a gene. The CDR3 runs 16 residues. This CDR3 is CASSHGTGTYTDTQYF. As DNA, the CDR3 is TGCGCCAGCAGCCACGGGACAGGGACTTACACAGATACGCAGTATTTT.

The chain employs TRBV7-9 and TRBJ2-7, with 8 bases lining up with TRBD1. Germline assignment: CDR1 SEHNR and CDR2 FQNEAQ (reference sequence). The length of the CDR3 is 14 residues. J gave up 3 bases and V 5 bases, and 6 bases lay outside the gene matches. CDR3 sequence reads: CASSASGTGYEQYF. The CDR3 nucleotides read TGTGCCAGCAGCGCGTCCGGGACAGGCTACGAGCAGTACTTC.

The CDR3 loop is CASKGSSTNNEQFF. Written as DNA, the CDR3 is TGTGCCAGCAAGGGTAGTTCGACTAACAATGAGCAGTTCTTC. The chain links TRBV2 to TRBJ2-1, with D possibly matching TRBD2 (5 bases). Germline loops: CDR1 SNHLY, CDR2 FYNNEI. The germline V and J ends were trimmed by 7 bases and 5 bases, with 15 bases remaining between them. The CDR3 length is 14 residues.

The rearrangement uses TRBV28 and TRBJ2-1; D gene uncertain. V gave up 2 bases and J gave up 3 bases, with 8 bases separating them. Germline V gene lookup returns CDR1 MDHEN and CDR2 SYDVKM. The CDR3 consists of 14 residues. CDR3 residues: CASSLAVSYNEQFF. CDR3 nucleotide sequence: TGTGCCAGCAGTTTAGCGGTCAGCTACAATGAGCAGTTCTTC.

The chain links TRBV20-1 to TRBJ2-1, with D uncertain. Germline CDR1 and CDR2: DFQATT and SNEGSKA (reference sequence). The CDR3 is 11 amino acids. Trimming removed 6 bases from V and 3 bases from J, with 6 bases in between. The CDR3 is CSAVDYNEQFF. CDR3 in DNA: TGCAGTGCGGTTGACTACAATGAGCAGTTCTTC.